The T cell receptor beta chain described here comes from a study of cytomegalovirus exposure and HLA in healthy donors (dated by TCRdb to about 2017). About the study as a whole: An earlier analysis of approximately 550 of the donors reported roughly 270 Gb of sequence data and about 100 million unique TCR beta sequences from around 200 million T cells. Among the approximately 400 genotyped donors, more than 70% belonged to the genetic ancestry cluster associated with self-reported Caucasian donors. To decide whether each TCR beta V gene segment behaved as functional or pseudogenic, an earlier analysis of 587 of the donors relied on high-throughput TCR beta sequencing. The study profiled the T cell repertoires of 500 to 800 subjects by immunosequencing and related them to cytomegalovirus serostatus. HLA typing covered class I and class II loci at four-digit resolution. The later analysis used no new phenotypic data to find candidate immune exposures, relying instead on TCR beta sequences and their occurrence across donors. Roughly 300 gigabases of sequencing data and roughly 80 million unique TCR sequences made up an early release that covered approximately 620 HLA-typed donors. To study patterns of TCR occurrence, a later analysis re-analyzed previously published TCR beta repertoires from several hundred donors and added high-resolution HLA genotyping. Every discovery cohort repertoire had been produced on one sequencing platform. To predict cytomegalovirus infection status, the study combined high-throughput TCR immunosequencing, statistical association of individual TCRs with disease status, and machine learning. The number of donors typed differed by locus, with roughly 620-630 for A, B, C, DRB1 and DQB1, roughly 520 for DQA1, 600 to 610 for DPA1, and 400 to 490 for DPB1. In a later genetic analysis, genome-wide SNP genotypes for 398 of the 666 donors were used, and that subset was treated as a discovery cohort. On average, around 240,000 unique TCR beta nucleotide sequences were sequenced per donor among a few hundred genotyped donors of the cohort, with roughly 20% of those sequences being non-productive. The aim of the study was to test whether cataloging public T cell receptors could identify signatures of past pathogen exposure. Because of strong linkage in the cohort, roughly 5 DR-DQ haplotypes were treated as single units for association and clustering. Besides the first cohort of around 670 subjects, a separate validation cohort made up of around 120 different subjects was used. Donor age, sex, ethnicity and CMV serostatus were compiled alongside the repertoire data.

V is cut by 0 bases and J by 7 bases, and the space between the germline ends is 16 bases. From the cysteine through the phenylalanine, the CDR3 covers 16 amino acids. Only the CDR3 portion is preserved as DNA: 48 bases, with reading frame beginning at the first base. CDR1 is given as SGHRS and CDR2 as YFSETQ, both from the germline V gene. The cohort comprised around 690 healthy bone marrow donors. All cohort members were sampled while nominally healthy, although unrecorded immune exposures were likely present. The donor was CMV seronegative and belonged to the group of 320 or so seronegative cohort members. Each donor provided a peripheral blood sample, and peripheral blood mononuclear cells were used for TCR beta sequencing. The Qiagen DNeasy Blood Extraction Kit was used to extract genomic DNA from the blood cell samples. As to this clone: Its recognized antigen is unknown. No much larger clone is present one base from it, and per-base qualities are unavailable.

The protocol used for the library was the immunoSEQ multiplex PCR assay. The multiplex PCR relied on a mix of 60 forward primers for TCR Vbeta segments and 13 reverse primers for TCR Jbeta segments. A multiplex PCR assay on genomic DNA amplified the CDR3 region of rearranged TCR beta genes. The Illumina HiSeq System was used to sequence the amplified TCR beta libraries as 87-base-pair reads. The paper's data handling went like this. Across the 670 or so repertoires, a later analysis counted 80 million or so unique TCR beta chains, some 11 million of which were shared by at least two donors. To remove PCR and sequencing errors, raw reads were error-corrected and collapsed into unique sequences using a nearest-neighbor algorithm that merged closely related sequences. V, D and J gene segments were assigned by aligning CDR3 sequences to IMGT reference sequences. For a sequence to be retained, a match of at least six nucleotides to both a V gene segment and a J gene segment was required. A rearrangement counted as productive if the CDR3 had no stop codons and remained in frame with V and J, and every other rearrangement counted as non-productive. Following IMGT convention, CDR3 was defined as the stretch from the second conserved V-encoded cysteine up to the conserved J-encoded phenylalanine. Sequences without an unambiguous match to a single V gene segment were excluded from the earlier analysis of about 630 of the donors. In an earlier analysis of several hundred of the donors, V segments were called functional above 56.7% productive rearrangements and were called segregating when the between-donor standard deviation exceeded 5%. A statistical classification framework was developed to diagnose cytomegalovirus status using the catalog of TCR beta chain sequences. In a later analysis, V and J genes were assigned by comparing TCR nucleotide sequences against IMGT/GENE-DB human TR gene sequences. A later analysis assigned CDR3 sequences and most-parsimonious VDJ recombination scenarios with the TCRdist pipeline. A later analysis defined each TCR beta chain by its CDR3 amino acid sequence plus V-gene family, and excluded reads lacking a unique V-gene family. In a later analysis, 500 to 650 highly shared, low-generation-probability nucleotide sequences were removed to address suspected cross-contamination and a sequencing artifact. In a later analysis, a clonal expansion index for each public chain was calculated from normalized within-repertoire ranks of inferred template counts. A later analysis computed generation probabilities with a VDJ recombination model fitted to out-of-frame rearrangements, and checked the results against IGoR. In a later analysis, hypergeometric tests were used to score TCR-TCR, TCR-HLA and TCR-CMV co-occurrence, with a repertoire-size bias correction applied to TCR pairs. In a later analysis, false discovery rates were estimated by permuting HLA or CMV assignments 20 times. In a later analysis, co-occurring TCRs were grouped with DBSCAN, and TCRdist sequence similarity was added when clustering was performed within HLA-allele-positive subsets. Repertoires with fewer than 30,000 or more than 120,000 public chains were left out of co-occurrence clustering, as were roughly five repertoires with anomalous nucleotide sharing. In TCRdb, the immuneACCESS table is reduced to in-frame sequences with V and J assigned. These tables do not hold every clone; where another copy was compared, an unresolved V gene accounts for under half, and the others remain unexplained. V and J calls and clone size follow that table, whereas D and trimming were derived from the DNA. This sample gives under 150,000 clones in total; about 80% of them show up just once. The top ten hold approximately 4% of the sample.

Points the paper makes about the study in general: A cluster of highly shared sequence variants was judged likely to be a technical artifact of the sequencing pipeline. In an earlier analysis of around 600 of the donors, most TCR beta V segments were observed in productive rearrangements about 87% or about 30% of the time, broadly matching IMGT annotations. An association between a missense DCLRE1C variant and V-gene and J-gene trimming of TCR beta chains was found in a later genetic analysis and replicated in an independent cohort. Compared with the 666-donor mean, donors in an Asian-associated ancestry cluster had fewer N-insertions in productive TCRs, according to a later genetic analysis. Some IMGT-functional V segments, including TRBV6-2 and TRBV6-3, could not be distinguished by the 87-base-pair reads and were therefore excluded. Across donors, most TCR sequences were observed very rarely, whereas some public TCRs were present in many individuals. When HLA alleles, especially DR and DQ, strongly co-occurred, attributing TCR associations to individual alleles was difficult. In a later analysis, the rate of TCR association differed among HLA loci, with DRB1 alleles having the most associated TCRs and HLA-C alleles having the fewest. A total of 150 or so TCR beta chains were listed by the study as associated with cytomegalovirus. CMV serostatus was the only immune exposure information available for the cohort. At a false discovery rate of 0.05, a later analysis linked under 20,000 TCR beta sequences to specific HLA alleles. It was suggested by the authors that the approach could potentially be generalized to other disease states and immunological phenotypes. Linkage disequilibrium might explain the correlated functional status among segregating V segments, but an unknown experimental factor could not be excluded. A few of the identified cytomegalovirus-associated TCR beta chains were confirmed in vitro to be specific for cytomegalovirus antigens. Some 16 rarely observed V segments, including chromosome 9 orphons, were excluded from the earlier analysis of about 600 of the donors because counts were too low. According to a later analysis, parvovirus B19, influenza, CMV and Epstein-Barr virus appeared linked to several top co-occurrence clusters. A later analysis found that most CMV-associated TCR beta chains appeared HLA-restricted, with HLA associations seemingly driven largely by CMV exposure. A further reported finding was that TCR beta sequences accurately predicted the HLA-A and HLA-B alleles for most subjects in the first cohort. In both the original and validation cohorts, the classifier was reported to diagnose cytomegalovirus status with high specificity and sensitivity. The presence/absence analyses assumed that sequencing depth was roughly uniform across donors, and that assumption may not be true. Because some donors lacked HLA typing at each locus, the association tests relied only on the typed subset. In this cohort, only TCR beta chains were sequenced, and detectable features were limited by the absence of alpha or paired-chain data. In a later analysis, HLA-associated TCR beta chains were found to be more clonally expanded and to have lower generation probabilities than equally common non-associated chains.

Specimen: PBMCs. The chain was built from TRBV5-1 and TRBJ1-4; a tentative D match to TRBD1 spans 6 bases. The sequence derives from a middle-aged woman in good health and CMV-seronegative. The nucleotides are TGCGCCAGCAGCTTGGCCTTGGGACACTCTACTGAAAAACTGTTTTTT. It translates to CASSLALGHSTEKLFF.